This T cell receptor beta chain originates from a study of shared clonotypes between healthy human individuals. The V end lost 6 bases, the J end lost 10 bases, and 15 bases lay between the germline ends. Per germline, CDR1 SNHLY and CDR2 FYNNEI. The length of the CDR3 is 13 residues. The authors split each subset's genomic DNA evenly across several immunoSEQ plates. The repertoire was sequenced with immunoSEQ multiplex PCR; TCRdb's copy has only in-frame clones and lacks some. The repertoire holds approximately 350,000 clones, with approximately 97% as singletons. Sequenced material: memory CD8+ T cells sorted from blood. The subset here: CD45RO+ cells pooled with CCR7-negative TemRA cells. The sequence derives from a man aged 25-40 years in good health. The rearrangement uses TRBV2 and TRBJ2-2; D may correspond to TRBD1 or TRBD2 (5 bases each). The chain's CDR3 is CASRKGSREELFF. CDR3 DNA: TGTGCCAGCAGAAAGGGGAGTAGGGAGGAGCTGTTTTTT.